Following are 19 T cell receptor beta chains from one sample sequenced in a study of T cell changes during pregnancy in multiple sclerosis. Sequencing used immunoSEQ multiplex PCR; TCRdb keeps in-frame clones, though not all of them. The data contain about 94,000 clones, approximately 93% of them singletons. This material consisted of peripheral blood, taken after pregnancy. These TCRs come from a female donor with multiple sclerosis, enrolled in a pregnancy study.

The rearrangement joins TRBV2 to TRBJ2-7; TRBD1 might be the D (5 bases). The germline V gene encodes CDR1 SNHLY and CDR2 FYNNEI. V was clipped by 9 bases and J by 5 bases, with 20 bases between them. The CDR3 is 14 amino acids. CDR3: CASQYRLASHEQYF. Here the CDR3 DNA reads TGTGCCAGTCAATACAGGTTAGCTTCCCACGAGCAGTACTTC.

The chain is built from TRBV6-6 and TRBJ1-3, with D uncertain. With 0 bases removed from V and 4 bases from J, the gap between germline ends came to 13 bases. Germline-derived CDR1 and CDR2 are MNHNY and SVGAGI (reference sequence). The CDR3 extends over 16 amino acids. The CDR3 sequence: CASSYSYGRGGNTIYF. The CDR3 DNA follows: TGTGCCAGCAGTTACTCGTATGGACGAGGGGGAAACACCATATATTTT.

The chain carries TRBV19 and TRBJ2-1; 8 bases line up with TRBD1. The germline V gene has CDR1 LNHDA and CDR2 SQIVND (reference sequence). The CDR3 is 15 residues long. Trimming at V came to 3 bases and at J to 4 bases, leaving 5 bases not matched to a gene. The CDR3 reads CASSIPRGRYNEQFF. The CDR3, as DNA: TGTGCCAGTAGTATCCCCAGGGGGCGTTACAATGAGCAGTTCTTC.

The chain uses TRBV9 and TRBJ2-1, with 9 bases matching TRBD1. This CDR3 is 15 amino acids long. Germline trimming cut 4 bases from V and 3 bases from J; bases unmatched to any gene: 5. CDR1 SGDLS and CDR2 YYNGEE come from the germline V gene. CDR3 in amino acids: CASSPRGQGYNEQFF. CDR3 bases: TGTGCCAGCAGCCCCCGGGGACAGGGCTACAATGAGCAGTTCTTC.

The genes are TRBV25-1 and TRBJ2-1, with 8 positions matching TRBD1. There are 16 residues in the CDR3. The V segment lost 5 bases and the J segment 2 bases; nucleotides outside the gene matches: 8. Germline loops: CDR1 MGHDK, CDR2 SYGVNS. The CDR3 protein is CASSLGTGRPYNEQFF. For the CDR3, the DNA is TGTGCCAGCAGTCTGGGGACAGGTCGCCCCTACAATGAGCAGTTCTTC.

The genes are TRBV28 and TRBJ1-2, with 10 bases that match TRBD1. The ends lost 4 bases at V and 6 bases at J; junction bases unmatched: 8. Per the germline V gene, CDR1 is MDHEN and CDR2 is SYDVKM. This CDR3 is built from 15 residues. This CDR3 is CASSSLGQGPHGYTF. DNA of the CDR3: TGTGCCAGCAGTTCCTTGGGACAGGGGCCCCATGGCTACACCTTC.

This chain's CDR3 is CASSLSGTSVNTDTQYF. The CDR3 region has the DNA TGTGCCAGCAGCCTTTCCGGGACTAGCGTTAACACAGATACGCAGTATTTT. V is TRBV4-2 and J is TRBJ2-3, with 10 bases lining up with TRBD2. V dropped 4 bases and J dropped 2; count of bases not matched to a gene: 9. This CDR3 comprises 17 residues. The germline CDR1 and CDR2 sequences are LGHNA and YNFKEQ.

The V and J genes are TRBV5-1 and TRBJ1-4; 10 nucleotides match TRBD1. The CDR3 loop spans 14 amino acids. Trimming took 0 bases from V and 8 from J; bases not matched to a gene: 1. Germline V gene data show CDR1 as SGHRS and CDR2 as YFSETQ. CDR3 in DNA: TGCGCCAGCAGCTTGGGGGGACAGGGGGAAAAACTGTTTTTT. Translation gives CASSLGGQGEKLFF. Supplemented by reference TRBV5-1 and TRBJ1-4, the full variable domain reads KAGVTQTPRYLIKTRGQQVTLSCSPISGHRSVSWYQQTPGQGLQFLFEYFSETQRNKGNFPGRFSGRQFSNSRSEMNVSTLELGDSALYLCASSLGGQGEKLFFGSGTQLSVL.

In DNA form, the CDR3 reads TGTGCCAGCAGTTCACCGGGACTAGCGGACAATGAGCAGTTCTTC. As protein: CASSSPGLADNEQFF. The chain links TRBV28 to TRBJ2-1; 11 positions agree with TRBD2. The ends lost 4 bases at V and 5 bases at J; junction bases unmatched: 4. The CDR3 covers 15 residues. CDR1 is MDHEN and CDR2 is SYDVKM in the germline V gene.

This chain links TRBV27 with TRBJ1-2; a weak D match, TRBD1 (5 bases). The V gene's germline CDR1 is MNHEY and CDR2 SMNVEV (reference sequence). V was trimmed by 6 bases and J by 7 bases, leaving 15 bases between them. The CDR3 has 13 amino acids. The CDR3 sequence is CASSLPGGTGYTF. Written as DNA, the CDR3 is TGTGCCAGCAGCCTCCCCGGGGGGACTGGCTACACCTTC.

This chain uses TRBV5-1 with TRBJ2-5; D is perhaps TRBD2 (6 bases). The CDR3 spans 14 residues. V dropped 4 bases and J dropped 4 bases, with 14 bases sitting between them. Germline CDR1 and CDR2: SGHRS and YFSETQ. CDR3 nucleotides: TGCGCCAGCAGCACTCAGGGAGGCGGAGAGACCCAGTACTTC. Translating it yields CASSTQGGGETQYF.

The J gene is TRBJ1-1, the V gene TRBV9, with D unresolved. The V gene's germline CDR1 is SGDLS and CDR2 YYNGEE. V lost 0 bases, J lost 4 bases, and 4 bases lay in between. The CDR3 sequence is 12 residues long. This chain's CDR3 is CASSVGGTEAFF. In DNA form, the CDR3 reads TGTGCCAGCAGCGTAGGAGGCACTGAAGCTTTCTTT. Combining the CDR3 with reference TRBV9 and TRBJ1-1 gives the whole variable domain DSGVTQTPKHLITATGQRVTLRCSPRSGDLSVYWYQQSLDQGLQFLIQYYNGEERAKGNILERFSAQQFPDLHSELNLSSLELGDSALYFCASSVGGTEAFFGQGTRLTVV.

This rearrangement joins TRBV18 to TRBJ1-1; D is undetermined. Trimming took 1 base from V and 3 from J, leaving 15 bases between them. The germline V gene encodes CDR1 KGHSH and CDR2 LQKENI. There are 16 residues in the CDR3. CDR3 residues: CASSPLAGSWDTEAFF. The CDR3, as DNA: TGTGCCAGCTCACCACTAGCGGGTTCATGGGACACTGAAGCTTTCTTT.

The CDR3 DNA follows: TGTGCCAGCAGCTTAGGAGGGATCGATGGCTACACCTTC. Encoded protein: CASSLGGIDGYTF. This chain joins TRBV7-9 and TRBJ1-2; D is unclear. Germline CDR1 SEHNR, CDR2 FQNEAQ (reference sequence). Trimming stripped 1 base from V and 6 bases from J, with 9 bases between. The CDR3 has 13 residues.

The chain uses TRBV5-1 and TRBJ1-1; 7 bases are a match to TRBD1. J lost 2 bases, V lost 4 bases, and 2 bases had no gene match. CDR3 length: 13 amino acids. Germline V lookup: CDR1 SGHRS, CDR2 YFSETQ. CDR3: CASSHRGNTEAFF. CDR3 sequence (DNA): TGCGCCAGCAGCCACAGGGGTAACACTGAAGCTTTCTTT.

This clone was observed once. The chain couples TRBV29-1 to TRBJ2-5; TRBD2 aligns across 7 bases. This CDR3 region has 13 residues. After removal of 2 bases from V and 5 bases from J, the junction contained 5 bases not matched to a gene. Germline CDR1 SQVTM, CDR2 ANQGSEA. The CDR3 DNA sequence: TGCAGCGTTGAACGACTAGCTGGGGAGACCCAGTACTTC. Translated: CSVERLAGETQYF.

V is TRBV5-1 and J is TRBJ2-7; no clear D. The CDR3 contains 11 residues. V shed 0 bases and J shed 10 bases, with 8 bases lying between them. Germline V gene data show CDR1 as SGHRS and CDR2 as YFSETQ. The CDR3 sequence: CASSLDSYQYF. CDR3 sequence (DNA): TGCGCCAGCAGCTTGGACAGCTACCAGTACTTC. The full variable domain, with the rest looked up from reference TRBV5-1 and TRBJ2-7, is KAGVTQTPRYLIKTRGQQVTLSCSPISGHRSVSWYQQTPGQGLQFLFEYFSETQRNKGNFPGRFSGRQFSNSRSEMNVSTLELGDSALYLCASSLDSYQYFGPGTRLTVT.

CDR3: CASSGRQGVNTEAFF. The CDR3 DNA is TGTGCCAGCAGCGGACGACAGGGGGTGAACACTGAAGCTTTCTTT. The rearrangement uses TRBV5-4 and TRBJ1-1, with TRBD1 matching over 9 bases. The CDR3 sequence is 15 residues long. Trimming cost V 4 bases and J 0 bases; bases outside gene matches: 4. Germline CDR1 SGHNT, CDR2 YYREEE (reference sequence).

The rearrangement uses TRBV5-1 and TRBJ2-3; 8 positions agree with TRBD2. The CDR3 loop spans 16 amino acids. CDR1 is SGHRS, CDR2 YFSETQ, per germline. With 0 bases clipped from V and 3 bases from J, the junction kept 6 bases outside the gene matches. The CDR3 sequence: CASSLGTSFLTDTQYF. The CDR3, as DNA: TGCGCCAGCAGCTTGGGGACTAGCTTTTTAACAGATACGCAGTATTTT.